What follows are 2 T cell receptor beta chains derived from one specimen sequenced in a study of T-cell memory formation after mild COVID-19. TCRdb reprocessed the 5' RACE reads via MiXCR and lists one record per CDR3 protein. The repertoire consists of almost 350,000 distinct CDR3 sequences, with 20% occurring once and the leading ten covering roughly 23%. Input material: PBMCs or a T cell subset sorted from them (not recorded which). Every receptor here comes from a man aged 18 to 29 who had mild COVID-19 (a few samples of this study predate the infection). Cell type and time point are not known.

The chain is built from TRBV7-2 and TRBJ2-7; D is ambiguous. The V gene lost 3 bases and the J gene lost 4 bases, with 10 bases spanning the gap. Germline V CDR1 and CDR2: SGHTA, FQGNSA. The CDR3 is made up of 13 amino acids. The DNA of the CDR3 is TGTGCCAGCAGCTTTGACGGACCGTACGAGCAGTACGTC. Translated: CASSFDGPYEQYV.

This clonotype occurred a few times. This chain joins TRBV6-1 and TRBJ1-6; D not certain. Germline V CDR1 and CDR2: MNHNS, SASEGT. This CDR3 is built from 15 residues. V dropped 7 bases and J dropped 6 bases, with 16 bases sitting between them. CDR3 coding DNA: TGTGCCAGCACGACTACCCCCGATTTTAATTCACCCCTCCACTTT. As protein: CASTTTPDFNSPLHF.